These 3 T cell receptor beta chains were sequenced from one sample in a study of T cell responses to AZD1222 COVID-19 vaccine. Sequencing was performed with immunoSEQ multiplex PCR; in TCRdb, only in-frame clones are kept and a portion is missing. The sample contains fewer than 120,000 clones, less than 95% of which appear only once. Specimen: peripheral blood, collected 28 days after the second AZD1222 dose. Receptors originate from an adult who received the AZD1222 COVID-19 vaccine.

J is TRBJ2-1 and V is TRBV6-5, with D possibly TRBD1 on 5 matching bases. The CDR3 length is 13 residues. Trimming took off 4 bases at V and 9 bases at J, with 13 bases between the two ends. Germline-derived CDR1 and CDR2 are MNHEY and SVGAGI. The CDR3: CASSSALGVEQFF. Written as DNA, the CDR3 is TGTGCCAGCAGTTCGGCCCTAGGGGTTGAGCAGTTCTTC.

This clone is a singleton in its sample. This chain connects TRBV19 to TRBJ1-5; D is undetermined. This CDR3 contains 15 residues. The V end was cut by 4 bases, the J end by 7 bases, with 17 bases between. Germline V CDR1 and CDR2: LNHDA, SQIVND (reference sequence). This chain's CDR3 is CASSTQRVGSQPQHF. The CDR3 region has the DNA TGTGCCAGTAGTACCCAACGAGTGGGGAGCCAGCCCCAGCATTTT.

The chain has TRBV2 and TRBJ1-2; D is possibly TRBD1 (6 bases). The CDR3 contains 13 residues. CDR1 SNHLY and CDR2 FYNNEI come from the germline V gene. The V and J ends lost 6 bases and 4 bases respectively, with 12 bases between them. CDR3 bases: TGTGCCAGCAGGGAGGGGGTATCCTATGGCTACACCTTC. Translated: CASREGVSYGYTF.